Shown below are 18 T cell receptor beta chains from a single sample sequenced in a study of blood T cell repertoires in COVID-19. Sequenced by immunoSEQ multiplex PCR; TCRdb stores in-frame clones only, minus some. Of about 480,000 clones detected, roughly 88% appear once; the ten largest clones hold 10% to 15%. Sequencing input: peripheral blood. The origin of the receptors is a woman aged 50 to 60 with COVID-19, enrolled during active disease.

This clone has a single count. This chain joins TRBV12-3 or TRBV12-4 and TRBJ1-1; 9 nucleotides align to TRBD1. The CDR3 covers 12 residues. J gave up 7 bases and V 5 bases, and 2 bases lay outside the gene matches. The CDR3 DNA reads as TGTGCCAGCAGTAGGGGACAGGGTGAAGCTTTCTTT. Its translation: CASSRGQGEAFF.

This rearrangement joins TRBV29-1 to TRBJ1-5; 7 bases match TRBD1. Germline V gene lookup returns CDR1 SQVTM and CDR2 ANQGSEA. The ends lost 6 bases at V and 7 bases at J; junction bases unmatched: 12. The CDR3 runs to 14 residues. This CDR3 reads CSVSTGQTRQPQHF. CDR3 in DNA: TGCAGCGTCTCGACGGGACAGACAAGACAGCCCCAGCATTTT.

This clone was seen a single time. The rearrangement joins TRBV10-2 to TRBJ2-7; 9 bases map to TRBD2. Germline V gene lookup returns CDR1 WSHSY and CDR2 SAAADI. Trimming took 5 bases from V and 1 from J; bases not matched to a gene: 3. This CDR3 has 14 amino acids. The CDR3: CASSSSGDSYEQYF. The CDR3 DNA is TGCGCCAGCAGTTCTAGCGGGGATTCCTACGAGCAGTACTTC.

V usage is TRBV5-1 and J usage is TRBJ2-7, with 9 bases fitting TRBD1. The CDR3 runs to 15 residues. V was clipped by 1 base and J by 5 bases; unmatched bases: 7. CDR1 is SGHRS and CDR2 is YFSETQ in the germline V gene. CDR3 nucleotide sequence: TGCGCCAGCAGCTTGTACGGGACAGGGCACGACGAGCAGTACTTC. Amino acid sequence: CASSLYGTGHDEQYF.

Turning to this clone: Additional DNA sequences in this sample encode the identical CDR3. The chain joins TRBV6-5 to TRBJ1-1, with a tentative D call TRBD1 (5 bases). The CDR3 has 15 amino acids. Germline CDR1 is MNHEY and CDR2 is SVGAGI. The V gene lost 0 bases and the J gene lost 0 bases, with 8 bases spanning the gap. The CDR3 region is CASSYSRDLNTEAFF. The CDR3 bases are TGTGCCAGCAGTTACTCGCGGGACTTGAACACTGAAGCTTTCTTT.

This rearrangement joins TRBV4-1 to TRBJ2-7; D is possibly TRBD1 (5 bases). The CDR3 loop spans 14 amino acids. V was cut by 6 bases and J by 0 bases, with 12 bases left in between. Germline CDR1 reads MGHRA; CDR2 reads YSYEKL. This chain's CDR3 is CASSRQTDSYEQYF. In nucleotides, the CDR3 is TGCGCCAGCAGTCGACAGACTGACTCCTACGAGCAGTACTTC.

The CDR3 DNA follows: TGTGCTAGTGGACAGGGGAACACCGGGGAGCTGTTTTTT. Its protein is CASGQGNTGELFF. The V and J genes are TRBV12-5 and TRBJ2-2; a possible D gene is TRBD1 (6 bases). There are 13 residues in the CDR3. V lost 6 bases and J 1 base, leaving 6 bases between the germline ends. Germline V CDR1 and CDR2: LGHNT, FRNRAP.

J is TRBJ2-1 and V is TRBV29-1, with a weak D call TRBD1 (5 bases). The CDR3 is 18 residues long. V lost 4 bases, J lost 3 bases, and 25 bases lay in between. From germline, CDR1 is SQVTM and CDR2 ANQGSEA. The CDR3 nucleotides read TGCAGCGTTGTATCCGTGGACAAAACCGGCCTTTACTACAATGAGCAGTTCTTC. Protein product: CSVVSVDKTGLYYNEQFF.

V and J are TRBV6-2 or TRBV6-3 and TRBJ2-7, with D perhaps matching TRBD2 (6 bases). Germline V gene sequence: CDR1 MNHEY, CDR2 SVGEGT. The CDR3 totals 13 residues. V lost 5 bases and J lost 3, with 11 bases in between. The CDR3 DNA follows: TGTGCCAGCAGTCCCCCGGGGGTCTACGAGCAGTACTTC. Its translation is CASSPPGVYEQYF.

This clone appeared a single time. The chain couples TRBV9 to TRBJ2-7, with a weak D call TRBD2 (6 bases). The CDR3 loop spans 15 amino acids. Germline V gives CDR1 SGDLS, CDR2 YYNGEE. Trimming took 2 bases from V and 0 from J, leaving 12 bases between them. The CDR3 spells CASSVRDSSSYEQYF. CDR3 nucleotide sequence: TGTGCCAGCAGCGTCCGGGACTCTAGCTCCTACGAGCAGTACTTC. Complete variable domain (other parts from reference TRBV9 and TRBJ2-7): DSGVTQTPKHLITATGQRVTLRCSPRSGDLSVYWYQQSLDQGLQFLIQYYNGEERAKGNILERFSAQQFPDLHSELNLSSLELGDSALYFCASSVRDSSSYEQYFGPGTRLTVT.

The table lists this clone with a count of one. The CDR3 protein is CASSRLAGDTQYF. CDR3 DNA sequence: TGTGCCAGCAGCCGACTAGCGGGGGATACGCAGTATTTT. The V gene is TRBV12-3 or TRBV12-4, the J gene TRBJ2-3, with 11 nucleotides matching TRBD2. The V and J ends lost 6 bases and 6 bases, in that order; junction bases with no gene match: 2. There are 13 residues in the CDR3.

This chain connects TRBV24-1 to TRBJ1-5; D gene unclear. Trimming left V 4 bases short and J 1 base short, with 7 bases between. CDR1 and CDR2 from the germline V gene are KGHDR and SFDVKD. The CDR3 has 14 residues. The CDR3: CATSDPTSNQPQHF. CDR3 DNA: TGTGCCACCAGTGACCCTACGAGCAATCAGCCCCAGCATTTT.

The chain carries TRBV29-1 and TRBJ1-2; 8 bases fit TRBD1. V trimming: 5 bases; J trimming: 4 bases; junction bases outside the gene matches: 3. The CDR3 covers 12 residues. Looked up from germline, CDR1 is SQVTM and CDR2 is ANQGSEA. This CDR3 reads CSVLGTGYGYTF. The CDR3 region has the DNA TGCAGCGTTCTAGGGACAGGCTATGGCTACACCTTC.

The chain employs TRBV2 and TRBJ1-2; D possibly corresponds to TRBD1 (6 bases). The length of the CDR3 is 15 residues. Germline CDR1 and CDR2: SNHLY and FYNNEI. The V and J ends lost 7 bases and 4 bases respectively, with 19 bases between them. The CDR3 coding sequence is TGTGCCAGCACCTACCGAACAGGGCCACGCTATGGCTACACCTTC. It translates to CASTYRTGPRYGYTF.

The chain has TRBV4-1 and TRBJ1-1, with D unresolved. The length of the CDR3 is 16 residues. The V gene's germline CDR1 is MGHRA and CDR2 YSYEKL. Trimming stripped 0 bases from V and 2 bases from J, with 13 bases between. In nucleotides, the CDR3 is TGCGCCAGCAGCCAAGACCCGGCGGTTGCAAACACTGAAGCTTTCTTT. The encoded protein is CASSQDPAVANTEAFF.

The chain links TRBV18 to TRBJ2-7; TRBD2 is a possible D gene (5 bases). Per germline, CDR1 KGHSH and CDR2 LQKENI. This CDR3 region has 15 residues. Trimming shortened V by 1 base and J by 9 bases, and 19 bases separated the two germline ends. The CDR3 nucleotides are TGTGCCAGCTCACCACGGTCAGAGACCATAGGAGGGCAGTACTTC. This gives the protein CASSPRSETIGGQYF.

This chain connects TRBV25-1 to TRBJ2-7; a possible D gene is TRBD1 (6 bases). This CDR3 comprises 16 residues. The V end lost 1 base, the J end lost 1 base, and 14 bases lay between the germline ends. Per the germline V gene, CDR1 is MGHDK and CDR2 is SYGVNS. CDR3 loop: CASSESRTALSYEQYF. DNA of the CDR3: TGTGCCAGCAGTGAATCCAGGACAGCGCTTTCCTACGAGCAGTACTTC.

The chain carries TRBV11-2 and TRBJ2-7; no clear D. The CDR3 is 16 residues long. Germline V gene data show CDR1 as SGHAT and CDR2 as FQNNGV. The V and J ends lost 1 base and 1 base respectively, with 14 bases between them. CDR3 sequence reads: CASSLGPGSPSYEQYF. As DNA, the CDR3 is TGTGCCAGCAGCTTAGGGCCGGGTTCCCCGTCCTACGAGCAGTACTTC.